The 13 T cell receptor beta chains reported below all come from one sample, sequenced in a study of cytomegalovirus exposure and HLA in healthy donors. PCR used 60 Vbeta primers and 13 Jbeta primers. The method was immunoSEQ multiplex PCR; TCRdb's version includes in-frame clones alone and lacks a portion of them. Of roughly 170,000 clones listed, around 80% are singletons. The sequenced material came from PBMCs. The source is a woman in her fifties or sixties in good health and CMV-seropositive.

The genes are TRBV6-1 and TRBJ2-3; D might be TRBD2 (5 bases). The CDR3 covers 12 residues. Germline-derived CDR1 and CDR2 are MNHNS and SASEGT. V was cut by 6 bases and J by 6 bases, with 10 bases left in between. The CDR3 sequence: CASRPGGDTQYF. DNA for the CDR3: TGTGCCAGCAGACCCGGAGGCGATACGCAGTATTTT.

This rearrangement joins TRBV6-1 to TRBJ1-1; D gene ambiguous. This CDR3 has 15 amino acids. CDR1 is MNHNS, CDR2 SASEGT, per germline. The V and J ends lost 0 bases and 0 bases respectively, with 8 bases between them. The CDR3 DNA sequence: TGTGCCAGCAGTGAAGCGGACTGGCTGAACACTGAAGCTTTCTTT. Protein sequence: CASSEADWLNTEAFF.

The count of this clone is one. J is TRBJ1-4 and V is TRBV2; 9 bases align to TRBD1. V lost 3 bases, J lost 10 bases, and 6 bases stayed unmatched. CDR3 length: 14 amino acids. CDR1 SNHLY and CDR2 FYNNEI come from the germline V gene. The chain's CDR3 is CASSDGTGIGKLFF. The CDR3 DNA reads as TGTGCCAGCAGTGACGGGACAGGGATCGGAAAACTGTTTTTT.

Only a few counts were recorded for this clone. This chain connects TRBV19 to TRBJ2-3, with 9 bases matching TRBD2. CDR1 and CDR2 (germline): LNHDA, SQIVND (reference sequence). The CDR3 has 15 amino acids. With V trimmed by 4 bases and J by 1 base, 3 bases remained unmatched. For the CDR3, the DNA is TGTGCCAGTAGTAGCGGGGGGGCCGGCACAGATACGCAGTATTTT. Its translation is CASSSGGAGTDTQYF.

This chain connects TRBV21-1 to TRBJ1-1; no check of the table's D call, TRBD1, against the DNA was made. TRBV21-1 is described as a pseudogene. The CDR3 runs 13 residues. This CDR3 reads CASSKDRDTEAFF. The CDR3 nucleotides are TGTGCCAGCAGCAAAGACAGGGACACTGAAGCTTTCTTT.

The V and J genes are TRBV11-2 and TRBJ2-5, with TRBD2 identical over 8 bases. J gave up 1 base and V 5 bases, and 3 bases lay outside the gene matches. The CDR3 consists of 14 residues. CDR1 and CDR2 from the germline V gene are SGHAT and FQNNGV. DNA of the CDR3: TGTGCCAGCAGCCCCGGGGGGGGCCAAGAGACCCAGTACTTC. Translating it yields CASSPGGGQETQYF.

The rearrangement uses TRBV6-1 and TRBJ2-7; D possibly corresponds to TRBD1 (5 bases). Trimming stripped 2 bases from V and 6 bases from J, with 14 bases between. This CDR3 comprises 14 residues. CDR1 is MNHNS and CDR2 is SASEGT in the germline V gene. CDR3: CASSEQGRGSEQYF. As DNA, the CDR3 is TGTGCCAGCAGTGAACAGGGAAGGGGAAGCGAGCAGTACTTC.

The V and J genes are TRBV7-3 and TRBJ2-7; D remains ambiguous. CDR3 length: 15 residues. In germline, CDR1 is SGHTA, CDR2 FQGTGA. V lost 1 base, J lost 1 base, and 11 bases lay in between. In nucleotides, the CDR3 is TGTGCCAGCAGCTTAATGTCAGGTTTATCCTACGAGCAGTACTTC. It translates to CASSLMSGLSYEQYF.

This sequence joins TRBV10-3 and TRBJ2-3; 15 bases are a match to TRBD2. The CDR3 is 16 residues long. Trimming took 9 bases from V and 1 from J; bases not matched to a gene: 5. Germline CDR1 ENHRY, CDR2 SYGVKD. This CDR3 reads CAIGTSGGMGTDTQYF. CDR3 sequence (DNA): TGTGCCATAGGGACTAGCGGGGGGATGGGCACAGATACGCAGTATTTT.

The J gene is TRBJ2-1, the V gene TRBV11-3, with D possibly being TRBD2 (5 bases). The V gene's germline CDR1 is SGHNT and CDR2 YENEEA. Trimming left V 4 bases short and J 2 bases short, with 12 bases between. The CDR3 covers 15 residues. The CDR3 nucleotides read TGTGCCAGCAGCTCTCGGGGTGGCACCTACAATGAGCAGTTCTTC. Translating gives CASSSRGGTYNEQFF. The whole variable domain, remainder taken from reference TRBV11-3 and TRBJ2-1, is EAGVVQSPRYKIIEKKQPVAFWCNPISGHNTLYWYLQNLGQGPELLIRYENEEAVDDSQLPKDRFSAERLKGVDSTLKIQPAELGDSAVYLCASSSRGGTYNEQFFGPGTRLTVL.

The chain recombines TRBV7-9 with TRBJ1-2, with D possibly TRBD1 on 6 matching bases. Germline CDR1 is SEHNR and CDR2 is FQNEAQ (reference sequence). The V end was cut by 4 bases, the J end by 1 base, with 25 bases between. The CDR3 covers 19 residues. The CDR3 region has the DNA TGTGCCAGCAGCTCCCTAGCAGGGGCCGACGGACCCCTTAACTATGGCTACACCTTC. Its protein product is CASSSLAGADGPLNYGYTF.

J is TRBJ2-3 and V is TRBV25-1, with 7 nucleotides matching TRBD2. Trimming at V came to 9 bases and at J to 3 bases, leaving 9 bases not matched to a gene. The CDR3 is made up of 14 amino acids. Germline CDR1 is MGHDK and CDR2 is SYGVNS. The CDR3: CASPGGIGTDTQYF. The CDR3 DNA sequence: TGTGCCAGTCCCGGGGGGATAGGAACAGATACGCAGTATTTT.

As to this clone: Other DNA sequences in this sample translate to the same CDR3. The chain recombines TRBV15 with TRBJ1-5; D remains ambiguous. The CDR3 has 14 amino acids. Trimming took 1 base from V and 4 from J, leaving 8 bases between them. Germline assignment: CDR1 LNHNV and CDR2 YYDKDF (reference sequence). The DNA of the CDR3 is TGTGCCACCAGCAGAGGTTCGGGGAATCAGCCCCAGCATTTT. It translates to CATSRGSGNQPQHF.